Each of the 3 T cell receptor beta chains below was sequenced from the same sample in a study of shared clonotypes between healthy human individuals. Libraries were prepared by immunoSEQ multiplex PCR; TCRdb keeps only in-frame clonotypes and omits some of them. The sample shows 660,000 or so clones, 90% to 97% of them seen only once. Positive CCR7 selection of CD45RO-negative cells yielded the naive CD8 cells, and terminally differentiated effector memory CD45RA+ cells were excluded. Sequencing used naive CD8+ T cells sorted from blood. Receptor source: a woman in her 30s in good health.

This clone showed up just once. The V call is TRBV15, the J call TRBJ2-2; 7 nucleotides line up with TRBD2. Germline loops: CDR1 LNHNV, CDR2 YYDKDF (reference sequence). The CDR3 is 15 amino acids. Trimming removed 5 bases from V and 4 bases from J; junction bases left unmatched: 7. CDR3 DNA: TGTGCCACCAGCCTTTGGGGGGGAGTCACCGGGGAGCTGTTTTTT. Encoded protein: CATSLWGGVTGELFF.

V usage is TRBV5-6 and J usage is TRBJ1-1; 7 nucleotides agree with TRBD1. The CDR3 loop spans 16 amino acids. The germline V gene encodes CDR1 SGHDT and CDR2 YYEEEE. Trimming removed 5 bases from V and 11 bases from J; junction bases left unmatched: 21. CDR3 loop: CASRPLQGDRANTAFF. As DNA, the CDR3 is TGTGCCAGCAGGCCCCTACAGGGAGACAGGGCGAACACTGCTTTCTTT.

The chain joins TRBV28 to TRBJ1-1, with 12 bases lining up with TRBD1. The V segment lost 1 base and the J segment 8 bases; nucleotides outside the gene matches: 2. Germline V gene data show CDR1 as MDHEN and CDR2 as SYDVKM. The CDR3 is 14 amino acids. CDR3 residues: CASSLYGTGGEAFF. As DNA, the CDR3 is TGTGCCAGCAGTTTATACGGGACAGGGGGCGAAGCTTTCTTT.